The sequence of this TCR beta chain was determined in a study of CD4 and CD8 cells across lung adenocarcinoma regions. This clonotype is a singleton in its sample. A read error may account for a junction end that differs from germline. The patients had localized lung adenocarcinoma, a non-small cell subtype. MiXCR was run by TCRdb on the PCR reads, yielding one entry per CDR3 protein. The repertoire holds around 5,100 distinct CDR3 sequences, with less than 60% as singletons. This TCR derives from a male donor with lung adenocarcinoma. The CD4 and CD8 labels of this study may be unreliable. Sequenced sample: CD8+ T cells from the margin of a lung tumor.

The CDR3 reads CRGTGRGAKNTQYF. The CDR3 DNA follows: TGCCGCGGCACGGGGCGGGGGGCCAAAAACACGCAGTACTTC. The chain couples TRBV6-8 to TRBJ2-4; 8 bases are shared with TRBD2. The CDR3 extends over 14 amino acids. Per germline, CDR1 MNHGY and CDR2 SAAAGT.